This TCR beta chain was captured in a study of T cells in Graves' hyperthyroidism and ophthalmopathy. The PBMCs had their origin in about 9.7 ml of fresh peripheral blood. Study conclusions and caveats: Among thyroid clonotypes expanded above 0.001, most also appeared in blood.

The source material, RNA transcripts, was used to amplify TCR beta CDR3 regions. In the first-round RT-PCR of the TCR CDR3, the HTBI primer set was used. TCRdb re-called the multiplex PCR reads with MiXCR, one entry per CDR3 protein. The table has some 350,000 distinct CDR3 sequences, about 16% seen once. At least ten counts were recorded for this clonotype. The antigen remains undetermined. The sample consisted of blood. This TCR was sampled from a woman aged 55-70 years with Graves' ophthalmopathy.

CDR3 loop: CASSPREGVYTEAFF. The DNA of the CDR3 is TGTGCCAGCAGTCCTCGGGAAGGGGTGTACACTGAAGCTTTCTTT. The rearrangement links TRBV27 to TRBJ1-1; a weak D match, TRBD1 (5 bases). Germline V gene data show CDR1 as MNHEY and CDR2 as SMNVEV (reference sequence). This CDR3 is 15 amino acids long. The V and J ends lost 5 bases and 3 bases respectively, with 16 bases between them.